The sequence of this TCR beta chain was determined in a study of cytomegalovirus exposure and HLA in healthy donors. Notes on this clone: Its antigen remains unknown.

Study-level findings and limits: An analysis done earlier found most TCR beta V segments productive about 90% or about 30% of the time. Reports showed the classifier diagnosing cytomegalovirus status with high specificity and sensitivity.

A multiplex PCR was run with 60 Vbeta primers and 13 Jbeta primers. Clones were sequenced by immunoSEQ multiplex PCR, and TCRdb holds only the in-frame ones, with some missing. The data show about 180,000 clones, roughly 79% seen once. Sequencing used PBMCs. The clonotype was recovered from a man aged 30 to 39 in good health and CMV-seronegative.

The CDR3 coding sequence is TGTGCCTGGAGTACCCTACGCGAGCAGTACTTC. Translated, it gives CAWSTLREQYF. This sequence joins TRBV30 and TRBJ2-5; D call uncertain. The J call may be incorrect, as the DNA end agrees better with TRBJ2-7. CDR1 is GTSNPN, CDR2 SVGIG, per germline (reference sequence). The CDR3 runs to 11 residues.